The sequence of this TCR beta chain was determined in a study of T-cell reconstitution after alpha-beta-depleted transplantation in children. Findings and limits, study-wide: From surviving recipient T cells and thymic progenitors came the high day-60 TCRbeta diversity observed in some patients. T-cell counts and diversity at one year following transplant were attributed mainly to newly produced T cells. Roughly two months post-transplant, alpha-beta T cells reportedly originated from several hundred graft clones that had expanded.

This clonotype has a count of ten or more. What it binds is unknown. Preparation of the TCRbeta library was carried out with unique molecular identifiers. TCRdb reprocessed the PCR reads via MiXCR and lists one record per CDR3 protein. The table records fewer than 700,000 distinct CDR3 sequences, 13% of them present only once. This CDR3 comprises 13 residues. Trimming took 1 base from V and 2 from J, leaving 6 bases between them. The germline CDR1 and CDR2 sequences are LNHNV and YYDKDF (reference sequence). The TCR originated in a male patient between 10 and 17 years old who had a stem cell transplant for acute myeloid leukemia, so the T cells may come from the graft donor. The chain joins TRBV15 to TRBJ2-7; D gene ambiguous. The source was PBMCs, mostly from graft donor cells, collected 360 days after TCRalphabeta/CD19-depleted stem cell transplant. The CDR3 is CATSRGAAYEQYF. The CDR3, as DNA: TGTGCCACCAGCAGAGGTGCGGCCTACGAGCAGTACTTC.